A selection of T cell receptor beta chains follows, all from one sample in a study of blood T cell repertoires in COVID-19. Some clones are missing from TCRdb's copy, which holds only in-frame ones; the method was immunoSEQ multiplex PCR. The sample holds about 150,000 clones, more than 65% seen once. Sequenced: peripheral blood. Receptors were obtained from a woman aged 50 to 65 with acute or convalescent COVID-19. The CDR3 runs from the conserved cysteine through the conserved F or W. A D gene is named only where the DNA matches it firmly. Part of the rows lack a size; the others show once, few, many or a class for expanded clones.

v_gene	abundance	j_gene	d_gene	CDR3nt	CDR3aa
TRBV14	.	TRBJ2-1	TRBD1	TGTGCCAGCAGCCAAGTACGTAGGGGGGCCGGGACAGGCTCGTACAATGAGCAGTTCTTC	CASSQVRRGAGTGSYNEQFF
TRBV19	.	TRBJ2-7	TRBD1	TGTGCCAGTAGTGGGGACAGGGGCTTCGAGCAGTACTTC	CASSGDRGFEQYF
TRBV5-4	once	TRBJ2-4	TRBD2	TGTGCCAGCAGCTTCGGGAGGGCCGTCAAAAACATTCAGTACTTC	CASSFGRAVKNIQYF
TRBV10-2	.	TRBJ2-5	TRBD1	TGCGCCAGCGGTGCAGGGGGTACCCTCCAAGAGACCCAGTACTTC	CASGAGGTLQETQYF
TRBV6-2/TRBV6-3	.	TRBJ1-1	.	TGTGCCAGCAGCCCACGCCCGGACAGCCTCAACCTGAACACTGAAGCTTTCTTT	CASSPRPDSLNLNTEAFF
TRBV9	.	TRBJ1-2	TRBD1	TGTGCCAGCAGCTACGATCCGGGACAGGATTACTATGGCTACACCTTC	CASSYDPGQDYYGYTF
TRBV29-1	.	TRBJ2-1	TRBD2	TGCAGCGTCCGCGGGGGATATGAGCAGTTCTTC	CSVRGGYEQFF
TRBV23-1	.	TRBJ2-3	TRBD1	TGCGCCAGCAGTCAGGAACCGACAGGGGGCAAAGATACGCAGTATTTT	CASSQEPTGGKDTQYF
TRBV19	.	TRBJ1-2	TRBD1	TGTGCCAGTAGTATATGGGGGACAGTGGAAGGCTACACCTTC	CASSIWGTVEGYTF
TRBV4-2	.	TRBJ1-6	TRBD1	TGTGCCAGCAGCCGAGACAGGGGGCAGGGGGGTAATTCACCCCTCCACTTT	CASSRDRGQGGNSPLHF
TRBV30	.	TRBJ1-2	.	TGTGCCTGGAGCCTCCCAGGTCCGGGGGGTGGCTACACCTTC	CAWSLPGPGGGYTF